The entry below describes one T cell receptor beta chain. This record belongs to a study of glioma-infiltrating T cells after dendritic cell vaccination. The overall study: Monocyte-derived dendritic cells, cultured 6 to 7 days with IL-4 and GM-CSF, were pulsed with autologous tumor lysate.

This table comes from immunoSEQ multiplex PCR, and its TCRdb copy is limited to in-frame clones, with some not included. Of about 92,000 clones listed, about nine tenths are singletons. No glioblastoma patient carried an isocitrate dehydrogenase mutation. The sample consisted of blood, taken before dendritic cell vaccination. The receptor was derived from a human donor with glioblastoma.

As DNA, the CDR3 is TGCAGCGCAGCCGGGGCCTACGAGCAGTACTTC. Its translation is CSAAGAYEQYF. The chain links TRBV29-1 to TRBJ2-7; D perhaps matches TRBD2 (5 bases). V gave up 7 bases and J gave up 2 bases, with 9 bases separating them. CDR1 and CDR2 from the germline V gene are SQVTM and ANQGSEA. The length of the CDR3 is 11 residues.